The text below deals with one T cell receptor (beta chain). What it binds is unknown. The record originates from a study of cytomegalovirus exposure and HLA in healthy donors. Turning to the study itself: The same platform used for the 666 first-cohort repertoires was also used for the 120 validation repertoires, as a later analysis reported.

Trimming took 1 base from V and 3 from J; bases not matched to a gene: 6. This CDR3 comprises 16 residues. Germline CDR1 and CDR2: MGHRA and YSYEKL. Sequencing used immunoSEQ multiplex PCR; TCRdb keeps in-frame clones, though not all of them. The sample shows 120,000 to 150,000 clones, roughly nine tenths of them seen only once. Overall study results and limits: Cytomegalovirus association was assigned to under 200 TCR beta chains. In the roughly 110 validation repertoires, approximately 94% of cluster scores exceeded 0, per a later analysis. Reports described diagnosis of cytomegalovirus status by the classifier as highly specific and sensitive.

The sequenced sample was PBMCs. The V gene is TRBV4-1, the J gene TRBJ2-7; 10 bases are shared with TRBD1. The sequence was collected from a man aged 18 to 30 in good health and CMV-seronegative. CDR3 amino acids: CASSQGGQGGYYEQYF. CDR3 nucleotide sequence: TGCGCCAGCAGCCAAGGCGGACAGGGGGGATACTACGAGCAGTACTTC.